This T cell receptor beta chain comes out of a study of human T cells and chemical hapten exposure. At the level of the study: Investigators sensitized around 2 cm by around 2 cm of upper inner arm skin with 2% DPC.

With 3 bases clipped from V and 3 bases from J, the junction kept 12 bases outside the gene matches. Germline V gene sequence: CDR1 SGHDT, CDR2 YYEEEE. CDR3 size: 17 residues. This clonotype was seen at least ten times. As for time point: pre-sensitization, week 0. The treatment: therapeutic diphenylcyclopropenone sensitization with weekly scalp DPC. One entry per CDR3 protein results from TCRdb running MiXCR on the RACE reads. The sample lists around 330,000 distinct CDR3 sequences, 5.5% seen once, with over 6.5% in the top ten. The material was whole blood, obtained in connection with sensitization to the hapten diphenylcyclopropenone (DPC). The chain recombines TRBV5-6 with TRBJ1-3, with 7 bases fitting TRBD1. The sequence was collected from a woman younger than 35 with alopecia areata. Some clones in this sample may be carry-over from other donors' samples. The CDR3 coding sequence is TGTGCCAGCAGCTCGACAGGGAAACGTTCAGGTGGAAACACCATATATTTT. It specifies CASSSTGKRSGGNTIYF.